These T cell receptor beta chains were read from a single sample in a study of metastatic and nonmetastatic thyroid tumors. TCRdb reanalyzed the PCR reads via MiXCR. The sample consists of tens of thousands of clones, more than 20% of them appearing once. Sequencing was performed on blood. The receptors stem from a male donor with papillary thyroid cancer or a benign thyroid nodule (not recorded which). Some clones in this sample may be carry-over from other donors' samples. The CDR3 runs from the conserved cysteine through the conserved F or W. The order of the fields is J gene, clone size, D gene, V gene, CDR3 protein, CDR3 DNA. D genes are given only for firm matches. Expanded clones get a size class; other rows say once, few or many, or leave the size out.

>TRBJ1-5|many|.|TRBV19
CASSIIGGPYSNQPQHF
TGTGCCAGTAGTATTATTGGTGGCCCTTATAGCAATCAGCCCCAGCATTTT
>TRBJ2-7|.|.|TRBV5-1
CASSLGLRGQYYEQYF
TGCGCCAGCAGCTTGGGCTTGCGGGGTCAATACTACGAGCAGTACTTC
>TRBJ1-5|.|.|TRBV19
CASSFGGSQPQHF
TGTGCCAGTAGTTTTGGGGGCTCTCAGCCCCAGCATTTT
>TRBJ1-1|.|.|TRBV11-2
CASSLGADNTEAFF
TGTGCCAGCAGCTTAGGAGCAGACAACACTGAAGCTTTCTTT
>TRBJ2-2|many|TRBD2|TRBV20-1
CSARALAGEGTGELFF
TGCAGTGCTAGAGCTCTAGCGGGGGAGGGGACCGGGGAGCTGTTTTTT
>TRBJ2-1|few|.|TRBV2
CASKETSYNEQFF
TGTGCCAGCAAAGAGACTTCCTACAATGAGCAGTTCTTC
>TRBJ2-3|many|.|TRBV5-1
CASSSPYSTDTQYF
TGCGCCAGCAGCTCACCTTATAGCACAGATACGCAGTATTTT
>TRBJ2-3|few|.|TRBV12-3/TRBV12-4
CASSLQGADTQYF
TGTGCCAGCAGTTTGCAGGGCGCAGATACGCAGTATTTT
>TRBJ1-1|many|.|TRBV3-1
CASSQRQGVAFF
TGTGCCAGCAGCCAACGCCAAGGGGTAGCTTTCTTT
>TRBJ1-2|.|TRBD1|TRBV4-1
CASSQDPQGQFYGYTF
TGCGCCAGCAGCCAAGATCCCCAGGGACAGTTCTATGGCTACACCTTC
>TRBJ2-4|.|.|TRBV6-2/TRBV6-3
CAISYSTGGKNIQYF
TGTGCCATCAGCTACTCGACAGGAGGCAAAAACATTCAGTACTTC
>TRBJ1-2|.|.|TRBV6-1
CASPLVAHNYGYTF
TGTGCCAGCCCTCTAGTGGCCCATAACTATGGCTACACCTTC
>TRBJ1-2|many|TRBD1|TRBV28
CASSPIGQGSMETF
TGTGCCAGCAGTCCTATCGGACAGGGCTCGATGGAGACCTTC